Shown below are 8 T cell receptor beta chains from a single sample sequenced in a study of T cells in localized non-small cell lung cancer. Some clones are missing from TCRdb's copy, which holds only in-frame ones; the method was immunoSEQ multiplex PCR. The sample carries 15,000 to 20,000 clones, about 88% recorded once. This specimen consisted of peripheral blood, obtained before any cancer treatment. The source is a male donor aged 60 or older with stage I lung adenocarcinoma.

The gene calls are TRBV10-3 and TRBJ1-2; D unclear. The germline CDR1 and CDR2 sequences are ENHRY and SYGVKD. The ends were cut back, 5 bases at V and 6 bases at J, with 13 bases in the middle. This CDR3 has 13 residues. Here the CDR3 reads CAISSRDGDGYTF. CDR3 DNA: TGTGCCATCAGTTCCCGGGATGGGGATGGCTACACCTTC.

This clone has only a few counts. The rearrangement uses TRBV28 and TRBJ1-1, with D possibly being TRBD1 (5 bases). The CDR3 spans 13 residues. The ends were cut back, 3 bases at V and 6 bases at J, with 11 bases in the middle. Germline-derived CDR1 and CDR2 are MDHEN and SYDVKM. The CDR3 loop is CASSFHRGPEAFF. CDR3 nucleotide sequence: TGTGCCAGCAGTTTTCATAGGGGACCTGAAGCTTTCTTT.

The chain carries TRBV19 and TRBJ2-3, with D possibly being TRBD1 (6 bases). Germline CDR1 LNHDA, CDR2 SQIVND (reference sequence). V was cut by 6 bases and J by 1 base, with 14 bases left in between. The CDR3 spans 15 residues. DNA of the CDR3: TGTGCCAGTAGCGCACAGGGACGCGGCACAGATACGCAGTATTTT. Translation gives CASSAQGRGTDTQYF. The full variable domain, completed using reference TRBV19 and TRBJ2-3, is DGGITQSPKYLFRKEGQNVTLSCEQNLNHDAMYWYRQDPGQGLRLIYYSQIVNDFQKGDIAEGYSVSREKKESFPLTVTSAQKNPTAFYLCASSAQGRGTDTQYFGPGTRLTVL.

The CDR3 region has the DNA TGTGCCAGCACCCTACAGGGAGGTGTCGAGCAGTACTTC. Protein product: CASTLQGGVEQYF. The chain employs TRBV6-6 and TRBJ2-7, with D perhaps matching TRBD1 or TRBD2 (6 bases each). There are 13 residues in the CDR3. Looked up from germline, CDR1 is MNHNY and CDR2 is SVGAGI (reference sequence). The V end was cut by 7 bases, the J end by 6 bases, with 16 bases between.

The V call is TRBV7-2, the J call TRBJ2-3; TRBD2 is a possible D gene (6 bases). The CDR3 loop spans 15 amino acids. The germline V and J ends were trimmed by 0 bases and 1 base, with 8 bases remaining between them. Germline CDR1 reads SGHTA; CDR2 reads FQGNSA. The CDR3 region is CASSLARRGTDTQYF. CDR3 coding DNA: TGTGCCAGCAGCTTAGCTAGGAGGGGCACAGATACGCAGTATTTT.

The V call is TRBV4-3, the J call TRBJ2-1; D not certain. The CDR3 is 17 residues long. Per the germline V gene, CDR1 is LGHNA and CDR2 is YSLEER. Trimming stripped 3 bases from V and 1 base from J, with 16 bases between. The CDR3 here is CASSHTYATTSYNEQFF. CDR3 nucleotides: TGCGCCAGCAGCCATACATACGCGACGACGTCCTACAATGAGCAGTTCTTC.

J is TRBJ2-3 and V is TRBV5-1; 7 nucleotides agree with TRBD2. V gave up 4 bases and J gave up 4 bases; unmatched junction bases: 9. The CDR3 runs to 15 residues. Germline V gives CDR1 SGHRS, CDR2 YFSETQ. CDR3 protein: CASSPSTSDSDTQYF. The CDR3 coding sequence is TGCGCCAGCAGCCCATCTACTAGCGACTCAGATACGCAGTATTTT. The variable domain in full, with the rest retrieved from reference TRBV5-1 and TRBJ2-3, is KAGVTQTPRYLIKTRGQQVTLSCSPISGHRSVSWYQQTPGQGLQFLFEYFSETQRNKGNFPGRFSGRQFSNSRSEMNVSTLELGDSALYLCASSPSTSDSDTQYFGPGTRLTVL.

The gene calls are TRBV6-1 and TRBJ1-6, with 9 positions matching TRBD1. V shed 7 bases, J shed 9 bases, and the junction held 7 bases outside the gene matches. The CDR3 length is 14 residues. The germline V gene has CDR1 MNHNS and CDR2 SASEGT. Written as DNA, the CDR3 is TGTGCCAGCACCATAGACAGGGGGGGTTCACCCCTCCACTTT. Its protein product is CASTIDRGGSPLHF.